This T cell receptor (beta chain) came from a study of T cells after somatic rescue of genetic block. This CDR3 contains 14 residues. The germline V gene encodes CDR1 MNHEY and CDR2 SMNVEV (reference sequence). Trimming removed 8 bases at V and 1 base at J, with 11 bases between. Using immunoSEQ multiplex PCR, the repertoire was profiled, and TCRdb retains in-frame clones only, with some absent. The table records roughly 110,000 clones, 75% to 95% of them present only once. Sequencing was performed on peripheral blood mononuclear cells (PBMCs). The chain links TRBV27 to TRBJ2-2; D remains ambiguous. The clonotype originates from a woman under 30. The CDR3 DNA sequence: TGTGCCAGCCAGGCCCTACTGAACACCGGGGAGCTGTTTTTT. This sequence encodes CASQALLNTGELFF.